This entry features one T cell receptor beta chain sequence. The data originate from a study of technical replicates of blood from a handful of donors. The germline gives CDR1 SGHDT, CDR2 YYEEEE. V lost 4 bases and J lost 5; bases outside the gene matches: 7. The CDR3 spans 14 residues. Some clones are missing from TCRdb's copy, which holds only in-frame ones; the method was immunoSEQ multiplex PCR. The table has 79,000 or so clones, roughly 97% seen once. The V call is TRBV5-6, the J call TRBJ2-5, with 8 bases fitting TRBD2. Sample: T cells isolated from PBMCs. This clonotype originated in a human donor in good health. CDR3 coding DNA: TGTGCCAGCAGCATTAGCGGGATGGAGGAGACCCAGTACTTC. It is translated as CASSISGMEETQYF.